The 13 T cell receptor beta chains below come from one sample, sequenced in a study of spatial heterogeneity in lung cancer. General study findings and limits: Counts of expanded alpha and beta TCRs within tumors tracked the tumor nonsynonymous mutation count.

Antigen specificity for these receptors is unknown. TCRdb re-called the 5' RACE reads with MiXCR, one entry per CDR3 protein. The table records over 10,000 distinct CDR3 sequences, more than 3% of them present only once. Time point noted: sample taken at primary tumor resection. The sequences come from lung tumor tissue, collected at surgery. The receptors here all came from a male donor with early-stage non-small cell lung cancer.

Ten or more counts support this clonotype. The chain carries TRBV9 and TRBJ2-3; D gene uncertain. This CDR3 is built from 16 residues. Trimming cost V 2 bases and J 2 bases, with 15 bases left between them. CDR1 and CDR2 from the germline V gene are SGDLS and YYNGEE. CDR3 nucleotides: TGTGCCAGCAGCGTCTTGGGTCTATCCCTCACAGATACGCAGTATTTT. Residues: CASSVLGLSLTDTQYF.

This clonotype was observed at least ten times. This chain uses TRBV10-1 with TRBJ1-2; 10 bases match TRBD1. This CDR3 is built from 14 residues. With V trimmed by 8 bases and J by 0 bases, 3 bases remained unmatched. The germline CDR1 and CDR2 sequences are WNHNN and SYGVQD (reference sequence). In nucleotides, the CDR3 is TGCGCCAGCGGCGACAGGGGGCCTAACTATGGCTACACCTTC. This sequence encodes CASGDRGPNYGYTF.

This clonotype ranks as medium-sized (0.01 to 0.1%). J is TRBJ2-7 and V is TRBV7-6, with D possibly being TRBD1 or TRBD2 (6 bases each). This CDR3 comprises 13 residues. V lost 2 bases and J 7 bases, leaving 12 bases between the germline ends. From germline, CDR1 is SGHVS and CDR2 FNYEAQ. The CDR3 loop reads CASSLRQAGEQYF. CDR3 nucleotide sequence: TGTGCCAGCAGCTTAAGACAGGCGGGAGAGCAGTACTTC.

This clonotype was found many times. The chain uses TRBV20-1 and TRBJ2-3; no firm D call. The CDR3 sequence is 13 residues long. Trimming pared 4 bases from V and 3 bases from J, leaving 11 bases between. Germline V gene data show CDR1 as DFQATT and CDR2 as SNEGSKA (reference sequence). CDR3 DNA: TGCAGTGCTAAACGATCGGGTACAGATACGCAGTATTTT. Translation gives CSAKRSGTDTQYF.

In its sample, this clonotype ranks as medium-sized. This rearrangement joins TRBV30 to TRBJ2-7, with a tentative D call TRBD1 (6 bases). Germline V gene sequence: CDR1 GTSNPN, CDR2 SVGIG (reference sequence). V was clipped by 2 bases and J by 7 bases, with 24 bases between them. The CDR3 has 16 residues. This CDR3 reads CAWSFWGRGLLGEQYF. In DNA, the CDR3 is TGTGCCTGGAGTTTCTGGGGCAGGGGTTTGTTGGGAGAGCAGTACTTC.

This clonotype was picked up many times. This chain connects TRBV28 to TRBJ1-1; maybe TRBD1 (6 bases). This CDR3 region has 13 residues. Trimming removed 6 bases from V and 1 base from J, with 9 bases in between. Germline V gene lookup returns CDR1 MDHEN and CDR2 SYDVKM. In DNA form, the CDR3 reads TGTGCCAGCAGCGGGGGACAGAACACTGAAGCTTTCTTT. This translates into CASSGGQNTEAFF.

This clonotype was found many times. The rearrangement links TRBV29-1 to TRBJ1-3; 7 nucleotides agree with TRBD1. Trimming removed 4 bases from V and 0 bases from J; junction bases left unmatched: 3. CDR1 and CDR2 (germline): SQVTM, ANQGSEA. CDR3 length: 14 amino acids. This chain's CDR3 is CSVGAGGSGNTIYF. The CDR3 DNA follows: TGCAGCGTTGGGGCAGGGGGCTCTGGAAACACCATATATTTT.

This clonotype ranks as medium-sized. V is TRBV9 and J is TRBJ1-6; possible D gene TRBD1, 6 bases. Looked up from germline, CDR1 is SGDLS and CDR2 is YYNGEE. V dropped 7 bases and J dropped 0 bases, with 8 bases sitting between them. The CDR3 length is 14 residues. The DNA of the CDR3 is TGTGCCAGCCAAGGGGGCTCCTATAATTCACCCCTCCACTTT. Its protein product is CASQGGSYNSPLHF.

There are a few counts of this clonotype. The chain carries TRBV6-2 or TRBV6-3 and TRBJ1-2; D is perhaps TRBD1 (6 bases). V lost 2 bases, J lost 5 bases, and 18 bases lay in between. Germline CDR1 MNHEY, CDR2 SVGEGT. The CDR3 spans 16 residues. The DNA of the CDR3 is TGTGCCAGCAGTTACCTTGGGGGCGCGTCGGTATATGGCTACACCTTC. This translates into CASSYLGGASVYGYTF.

The table lists this clonotype with many counts. V gene TRBV7-8 combines with J gene TRBJ1-5; no firm D call. Germline loops: CDR1 SGHVS, CDR2 FQNEAQ. V was trimmed by 1 base and J by 0 bases, leaving 7 bases between them. The CDR3 consists of 15 residues. For the CDR3, the DNA is TGTGCCAGCAGCTTAGGGGTCTATAGCAATCAGCCCCAGCATTTT. This codes for CASSLGVYSNQPQHF.

This clonotype showed up many times. The CDR3 nucleotides are TGTGCCAGCAGCTTTGGGCAGGGAAGATTTCGTGGAAACACCATATATTTT. Its translation is CASSFGQGRFRGNTIYF. The chain uses TRBV5-8 and TRBJ1-3; a possible D gene is TRBD1 (5 bases). The CDR3 loop spans 17 amino acids. V gave up 2 bases and J gave up 3 bases, with 18 bases separating them. From germline, CDR1 is SGHTS and CDR2 YDEGEE.

There are many counts of this clonotype. J is TRBJ2-7 and V is TRBV6-2 or TRBV6-3, with TRBD2 identical over 7 bases. Germline loops: CDR1 MNHEY, CDR2 SVGEGT. The CDR3 has 14 amino acids. V trimming: 6 bases; J trimming: 7 bases; junction bases outside the gene matches: 12. The CDR3 nucleotides read TGTGCCAGCAGGGCCGACTTCTCGCGGGGGGAGCAGTACTTC. It encodes CASRADFSRGEQYF.

This clonotype has a count of ten or more. In nucleotides, the CDR3 is TGTGCCAGCAGTCCGCCCGGACTCCTGAGCTCCTACAATGAGCAGTTCTTC. It specifies CASSPPGLLSSYNEQFF. The chain combines TRBV5-5 with TRBJ2-1; D possibly corresponds to TRBD2 (5 bases). Germline CDR1 is SGHKS and CDR2 is YYEKEE (reference sequence). The V and J ends lost 5 bases and 0 bases respectively, with 18 bases between them. The CDR3 spans 17 residues. Full variable domain (missing parts from reference TRBV5-5 and TRBJ2-1): DAGVTQSPTHLIKTRGQQVTLRCSPISGHKSVSWYQQVLGQGPQFIFQYYEKEERGRGNFPDRFSARQFPNYSSELNVNALLLGDSALYLCASSPPGLLSSYNEQFFGPGTRLTVL.